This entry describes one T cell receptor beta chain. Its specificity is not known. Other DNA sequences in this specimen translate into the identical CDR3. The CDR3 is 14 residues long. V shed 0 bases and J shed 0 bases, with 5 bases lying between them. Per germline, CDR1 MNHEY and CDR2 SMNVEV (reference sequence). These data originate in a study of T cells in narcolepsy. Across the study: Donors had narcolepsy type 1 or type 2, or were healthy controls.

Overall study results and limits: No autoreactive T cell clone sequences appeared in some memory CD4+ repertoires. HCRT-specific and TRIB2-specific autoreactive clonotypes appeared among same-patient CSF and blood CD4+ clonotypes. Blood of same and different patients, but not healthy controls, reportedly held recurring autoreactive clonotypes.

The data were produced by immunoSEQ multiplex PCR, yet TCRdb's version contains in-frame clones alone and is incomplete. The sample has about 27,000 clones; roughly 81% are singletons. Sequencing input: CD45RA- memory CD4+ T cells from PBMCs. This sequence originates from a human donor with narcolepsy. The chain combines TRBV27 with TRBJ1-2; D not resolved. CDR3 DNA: TGTGCCAGCAGTTTATCCCGAGCTAACTATGGCTACACCTTC. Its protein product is CASSLSRANYGYTF.